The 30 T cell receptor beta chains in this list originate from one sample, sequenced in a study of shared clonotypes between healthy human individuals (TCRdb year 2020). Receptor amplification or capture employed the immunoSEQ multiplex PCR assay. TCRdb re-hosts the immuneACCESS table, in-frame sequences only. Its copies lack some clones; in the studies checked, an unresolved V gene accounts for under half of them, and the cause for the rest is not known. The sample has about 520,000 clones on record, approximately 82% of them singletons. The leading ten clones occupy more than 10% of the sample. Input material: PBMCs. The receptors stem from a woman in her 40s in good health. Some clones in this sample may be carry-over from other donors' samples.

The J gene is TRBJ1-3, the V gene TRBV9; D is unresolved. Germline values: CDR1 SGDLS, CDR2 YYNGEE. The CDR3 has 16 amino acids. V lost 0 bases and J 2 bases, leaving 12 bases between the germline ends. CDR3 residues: CASSVASLLTGNTIYF. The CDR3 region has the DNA TGTGCCAGCAGCGTAGCTAGTCTGCTGACTGGAAACACCATATATTTT.

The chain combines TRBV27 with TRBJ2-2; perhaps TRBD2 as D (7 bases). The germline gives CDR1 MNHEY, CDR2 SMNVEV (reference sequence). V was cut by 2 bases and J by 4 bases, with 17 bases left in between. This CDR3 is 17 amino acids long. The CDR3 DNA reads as TGTGCCAGCAGTTTACTAGGGGGGGGCGCGGGCACCGGGGAGCTGTTTTTT. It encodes CASSLLGGGAGTGELFF.

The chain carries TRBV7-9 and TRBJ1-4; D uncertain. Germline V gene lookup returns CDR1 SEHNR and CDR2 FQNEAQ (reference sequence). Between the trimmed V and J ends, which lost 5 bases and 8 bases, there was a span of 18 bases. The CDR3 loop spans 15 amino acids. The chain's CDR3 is CASSHSAHPTEKLFF. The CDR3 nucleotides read TGTGCCAGCAGCCATTCAGCTCACCCGACAGAAAAACTGTTTTTT.

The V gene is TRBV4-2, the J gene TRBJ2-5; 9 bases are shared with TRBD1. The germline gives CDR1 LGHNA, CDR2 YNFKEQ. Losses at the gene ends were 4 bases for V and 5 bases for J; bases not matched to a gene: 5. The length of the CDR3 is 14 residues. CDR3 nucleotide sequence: TGTGCCAGCAGCCGCGACAGGGGGGTCGAGACCCAGTACTTC. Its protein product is CASSRDRGVETQYF.

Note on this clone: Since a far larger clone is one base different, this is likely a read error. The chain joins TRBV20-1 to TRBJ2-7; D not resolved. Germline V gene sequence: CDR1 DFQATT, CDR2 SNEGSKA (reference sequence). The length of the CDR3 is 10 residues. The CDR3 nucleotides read TGCAGTGCCTTAGGGTACGAGCGGTACTTC. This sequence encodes CSALGYERYF.

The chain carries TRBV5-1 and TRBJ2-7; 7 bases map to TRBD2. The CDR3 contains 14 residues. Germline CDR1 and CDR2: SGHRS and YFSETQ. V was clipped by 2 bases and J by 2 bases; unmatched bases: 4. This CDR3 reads CASSFPGTTYEQYF. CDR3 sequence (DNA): TGCGCCAGCAGCTTCCCCGGGACTACCTACGAGCAGTACTTC.

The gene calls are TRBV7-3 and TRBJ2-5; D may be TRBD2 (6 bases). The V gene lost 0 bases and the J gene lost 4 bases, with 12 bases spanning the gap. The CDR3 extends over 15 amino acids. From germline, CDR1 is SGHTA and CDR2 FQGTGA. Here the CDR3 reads CASSLTPGTPETQYF. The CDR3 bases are TGTGCCAGCAGCTTAACCCCCGGGACTCCAGAGACCCAGTACTTC.

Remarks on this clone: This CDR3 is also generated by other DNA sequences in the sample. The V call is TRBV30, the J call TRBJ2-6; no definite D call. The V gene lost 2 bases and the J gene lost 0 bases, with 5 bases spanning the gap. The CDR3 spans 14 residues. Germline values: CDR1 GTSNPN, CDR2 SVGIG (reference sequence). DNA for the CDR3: TGTGCCTGGAGTAGGGACTCTGGGGCCAACGTCCTGACTTTC. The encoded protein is CAWSRDSGANVLTF.

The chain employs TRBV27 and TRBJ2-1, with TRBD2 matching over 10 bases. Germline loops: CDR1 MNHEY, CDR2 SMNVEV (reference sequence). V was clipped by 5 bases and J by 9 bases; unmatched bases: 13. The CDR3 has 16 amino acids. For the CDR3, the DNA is TGTGCCAGCAGTGGAAAATGGACTAGCGGAGCCCCTGAGCAGTTCTTC. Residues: CASSGKWTSGAPEQFF.

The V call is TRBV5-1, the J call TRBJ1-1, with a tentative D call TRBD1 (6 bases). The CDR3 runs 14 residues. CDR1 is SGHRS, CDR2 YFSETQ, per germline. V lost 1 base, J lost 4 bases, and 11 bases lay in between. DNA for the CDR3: TGCGCCAGCAGCTTGTACGGGGGCTCCACTGAAGCTTTCTTT. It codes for CASSLYGGSTEAFF.

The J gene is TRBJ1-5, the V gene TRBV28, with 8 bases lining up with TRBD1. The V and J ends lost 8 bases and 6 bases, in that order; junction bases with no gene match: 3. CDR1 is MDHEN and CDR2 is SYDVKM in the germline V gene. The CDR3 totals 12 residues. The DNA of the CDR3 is TGTGCCAGCCAGACAGGGGTTCAGCCCCAGCATTTT. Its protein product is CASQTGVQPQHF.

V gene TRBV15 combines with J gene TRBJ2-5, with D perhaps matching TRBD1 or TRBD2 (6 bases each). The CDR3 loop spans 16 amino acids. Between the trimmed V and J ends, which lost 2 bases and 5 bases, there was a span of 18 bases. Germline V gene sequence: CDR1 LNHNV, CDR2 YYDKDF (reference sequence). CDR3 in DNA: TGTGCCACCAGCAGAAAGACCGCAGGGGCGGGGGAGACCCAGTACTTC. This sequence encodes CATSRKTAGAGETQYF.

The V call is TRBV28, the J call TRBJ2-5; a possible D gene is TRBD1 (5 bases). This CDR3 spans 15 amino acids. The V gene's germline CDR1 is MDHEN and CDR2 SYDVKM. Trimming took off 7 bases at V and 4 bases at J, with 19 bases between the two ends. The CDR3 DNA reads TGTGCCAGCAACCGGTTGGACATTACGGGAGAGACCCAGTACTTC. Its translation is CASNRLDITGETQYF.

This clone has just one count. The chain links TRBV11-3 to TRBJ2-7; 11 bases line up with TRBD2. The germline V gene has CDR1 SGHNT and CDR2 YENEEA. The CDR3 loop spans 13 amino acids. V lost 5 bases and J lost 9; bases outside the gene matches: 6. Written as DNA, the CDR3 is TGTGCCAGCAGCCCCGGGACTAGCGGTATGCAGTACTTC. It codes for CASSPGTSGMQYF.

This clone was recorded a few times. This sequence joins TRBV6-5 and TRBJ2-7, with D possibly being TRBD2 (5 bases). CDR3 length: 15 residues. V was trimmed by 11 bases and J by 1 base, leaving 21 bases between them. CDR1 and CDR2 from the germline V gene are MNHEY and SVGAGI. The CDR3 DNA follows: TGTGCCTCTAGCCCCGTTCCGATCATGTCCTACGAGCAGTACTTC. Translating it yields CASSPVPIMSYEQYF.

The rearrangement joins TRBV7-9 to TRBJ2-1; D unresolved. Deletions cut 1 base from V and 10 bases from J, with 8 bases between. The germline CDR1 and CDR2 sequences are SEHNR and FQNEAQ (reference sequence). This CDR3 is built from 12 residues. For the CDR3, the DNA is TGTGCCAGCAGCTTAGTCGGGCTAGAGCAGTTCTTC. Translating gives CASSLVGLEQFF.

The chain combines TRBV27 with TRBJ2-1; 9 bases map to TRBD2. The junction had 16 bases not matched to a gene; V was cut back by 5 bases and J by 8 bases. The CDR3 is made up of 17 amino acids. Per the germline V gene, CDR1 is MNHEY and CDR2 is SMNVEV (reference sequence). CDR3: CASSPGRASGMIYEQFF. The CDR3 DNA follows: TGTGCCAGCAGTCCCGGCAGGGCTAGCGGGATGATCTATGAGCAGTTCTTC.

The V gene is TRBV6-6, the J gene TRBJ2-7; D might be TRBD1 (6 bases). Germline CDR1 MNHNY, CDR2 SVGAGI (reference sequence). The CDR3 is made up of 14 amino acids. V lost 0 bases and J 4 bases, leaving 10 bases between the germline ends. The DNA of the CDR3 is TGTGCCAGCAGTTACTCGGGGGCAGCTTACGAGCAGTACTTC. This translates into CASSYSGAAYEQYF.

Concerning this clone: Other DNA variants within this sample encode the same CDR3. The chain's CDR3 is CASSRTLPGNTGELFF. The CDR3 coding sequence is TGTGCCAGCAGCCGCACTCTCCCTGGGAACACCGGGGAGCTGTTTTTT. V usage is TRBV4-2 and J usage is TRBJ2-2; D not certain. This CDR3 region has 16 residues. Germline lookup yields CDR1 LGHNA and CDR2 YNFKEQ. Trimming stripped 4 bases from V and 1 base from J, with 13 bases between.

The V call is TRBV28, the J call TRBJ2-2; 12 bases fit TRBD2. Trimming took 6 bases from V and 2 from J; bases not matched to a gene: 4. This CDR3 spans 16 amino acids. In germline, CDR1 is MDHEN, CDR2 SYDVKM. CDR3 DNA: TGTGCCAGCAGCCTGACTAGCGGGGGAAACACCGGGGAGCTGTTTTTT. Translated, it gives CASSLTSGGNTGELFF.

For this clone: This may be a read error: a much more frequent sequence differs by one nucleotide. In nucleotides, the CDR3 is TGCGTCAGCAGCTTGGCACTACTAGCGGGAGGCCAGAACACCGGGGAGCTGTTTTTT. This codes for CVSSLALLAGGQNTGELFF. This chain connects TRBV5-1 to TRBJ2-2, with TRBD2 identical over 12 bases. The CDR3 has 19 amino acids. Germline V lookup: CDR1 SGHRS, CDR2 YFSETQ.

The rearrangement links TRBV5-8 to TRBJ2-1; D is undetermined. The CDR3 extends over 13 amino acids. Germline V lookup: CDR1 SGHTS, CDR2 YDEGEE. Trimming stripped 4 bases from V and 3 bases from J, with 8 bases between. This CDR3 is CASSRSYYNEQFF. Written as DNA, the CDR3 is TGTGCCAGCAGCAGGAGTTACTACAATGAGCAGTTCTTC.

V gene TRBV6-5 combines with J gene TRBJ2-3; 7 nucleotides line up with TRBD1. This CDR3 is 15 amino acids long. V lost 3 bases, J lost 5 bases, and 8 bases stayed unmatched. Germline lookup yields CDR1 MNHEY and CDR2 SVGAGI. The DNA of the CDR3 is TGTGCCAGCAGTTATCTCCCCCAGGGGGAAGATACGCAGTATTTT. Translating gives CASSYLPQGEDTQYF.

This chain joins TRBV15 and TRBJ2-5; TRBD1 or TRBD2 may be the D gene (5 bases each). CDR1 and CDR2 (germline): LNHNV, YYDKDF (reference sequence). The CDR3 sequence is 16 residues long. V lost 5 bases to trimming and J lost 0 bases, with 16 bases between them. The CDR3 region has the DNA TGTGCCACCAGCGGGGGAGAAACGGCGGACCAAGAGACCCAGTACTTC. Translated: CATSGGETADQETQYF. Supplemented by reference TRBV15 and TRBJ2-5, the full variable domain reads DAMVIQNPRYQVTQFGKPVTLSCSQTLNHNVMYWYQQKSSQAPKLLFHYYDKDFNNEADTPDNFQSRRPNTSFCFLDIRSPGLGDTAMYLCATSGGETADQETQYFGPGTRLLVL.

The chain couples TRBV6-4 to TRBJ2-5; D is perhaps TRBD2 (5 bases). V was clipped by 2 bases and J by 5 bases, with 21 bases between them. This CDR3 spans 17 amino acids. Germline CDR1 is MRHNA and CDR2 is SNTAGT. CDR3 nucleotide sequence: TGTGCCAGCAGTGACCCACCAGCGGTATCTAGCTTGGAGACCCAGTACTTC. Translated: CASSDPPAVSSLETQYF.

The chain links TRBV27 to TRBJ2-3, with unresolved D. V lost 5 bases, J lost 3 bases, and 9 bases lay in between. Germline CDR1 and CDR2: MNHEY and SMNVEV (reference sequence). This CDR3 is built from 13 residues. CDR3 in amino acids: CASSRVTTDTQYF. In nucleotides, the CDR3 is TGTGCCAGCAGTAGAGTCACTACAGATACGCAGTATTTT.

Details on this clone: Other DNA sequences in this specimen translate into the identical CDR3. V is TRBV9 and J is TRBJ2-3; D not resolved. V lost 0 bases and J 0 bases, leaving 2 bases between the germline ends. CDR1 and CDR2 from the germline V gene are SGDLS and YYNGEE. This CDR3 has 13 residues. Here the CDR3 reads CASSVGSTDTQYF. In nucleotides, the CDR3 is TGTGCCAGCAGCGTAGGTAGCACAGATACGCAGTATTTT.

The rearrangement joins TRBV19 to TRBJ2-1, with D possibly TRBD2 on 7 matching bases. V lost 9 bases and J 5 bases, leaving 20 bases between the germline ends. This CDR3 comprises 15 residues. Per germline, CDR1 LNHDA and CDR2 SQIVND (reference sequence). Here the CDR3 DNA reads TGTGCCAGCAAAGCCGGGGGCAGCGGGAACAATGAGCAGTTCTTC. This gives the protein CASKAGGSGNNEQFF. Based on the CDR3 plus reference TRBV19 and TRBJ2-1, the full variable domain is DGGITQSPKYLFRKEGQNVTLSCEQNLNHDAMYWYRQDPGQGLRLIYYSQIVNDFQKGDIAEGYSVSREKKESFPLTVTSAQKNPTAFYLCASKAGGSGNNEQFFGPGTRLTVL.

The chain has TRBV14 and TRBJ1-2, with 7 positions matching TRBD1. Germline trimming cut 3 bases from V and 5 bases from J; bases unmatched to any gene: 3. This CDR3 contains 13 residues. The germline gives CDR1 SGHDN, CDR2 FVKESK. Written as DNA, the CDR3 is TGTGCCAGCAGCCAGGACAGGACTTATGGCTACACCTTC. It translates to CASSQDRTYGYTF.

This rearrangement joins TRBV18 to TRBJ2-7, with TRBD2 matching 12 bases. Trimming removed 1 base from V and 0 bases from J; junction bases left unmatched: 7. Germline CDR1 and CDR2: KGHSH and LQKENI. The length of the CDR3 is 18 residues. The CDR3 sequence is CASSPRGLAGGNSYEQYF. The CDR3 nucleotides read TGTGCCAGCTCACCACGTGGGCTAGCGGGAGGGAACTCCTACGAGCAGTACTTC.